This entry features one T cell receptor (beta chain) sequence. Its matching antigen is unknown. CDR3 length: 15 residues. Trimming removed 5 bases from V and 5 bases from J, with 18 bases in between. Germline CDR1 is SEHNR and CDR2 is FQNEAQ (reference sequence). The data are from a study of T cells in localized non-small cell lung cancer. Sequencing used immunoSEQ multiplex PCR; TCRdb keeps in-frame clones, though not all of them. There are tens of thousands of clones in the sample; approximately 90% occur only once, and 15% to 20% lies in the top ten. Overall study findings and caveats: Because sequencing included only one region (of the tumor), heterogeneity remains possible. Turning up in adjacent lung were a median roughly 62 of the top 100 tumor clones. Uninvolved adjacent lung had more T cell clonality than any other tissue, topping tumor.

This sequence was found in a male donor at least 60 years old with stage III squamous cell lung carcinoma. Here the sequenced sample was peripheral blood, taken before any cancer treatment. The chain uses TRBV7-9 and TRBJ2-5; D perhaps matches TRBD2 (7 bases). CDR3 nucleotide sequence: TGTGCCAGCAGCATAGGGGGGGCCGATTCGGAGACCCAGTACTTC. This codes for CASSIGGADSETQYF.